A selection of T cell receptor beta chains follows, all from one sample in a study of T cell responses to AZD1222 COVID-19 vaccine. Generated by immunoSEQ multiplex PCR, the TCRdb table keeps only in-frame clones and is missing some. Of fewer than 150,000 clones in the sample, 88% are singletons; the top ten hold over 6.5%. The material was peripheral blood, obtained on day 0 of AZD1222 vaccination. All receptors derive from an adult in good health. The CDR3 runs from the conserved cysteine through the conserved F or W. The D gene is left open where the match is weak.

CASSLRQHNEQFF	13	TRBV11-3	.
CASSYSSSRGSEQYF	15	TRBV6-2/TRBV6-3	.
CASSRGQASGANVLTF	16	TRBV19	.
CASSPLQGQGNTEAFF	16	TRBV18	.
CAWTNRDRGNYEQYF	15	TRBV30	TRBD1
CASSRRAGDPEINTIYF	17	TRBV3-1/TRBV3-2	.
CASSSTGTGGTGELFF	16	TRBV7-3	TRBD1
CASSLTPSPYEQYF	14	TRBV6-5	.
CASSIEAENSPLHF	14	TRBV19	.
CATSQGSGYTF	11	TRBV24-1	.
CASSKDSYSPLHF	13	TRBV19	.
CSVVRSGTEAFF	12	TRBV29-1	.
CASSDILASSTDTQYF	16	TRBV25-1	TRBD2
CASSRKQGNEQFF	13	TRBV9	.
CATSRAAGTGTTGSYEQYF	19	TRBV15	TRBD1
CARRTRDRVYYEQYF	15	TRBV5-1	TRBD1
CASSFVAGGGNEQFF	15	TRBV7-2	TRBD2
CSVDGFRDEQYF	12	TRBV29-1	.
CASSADSPLSGYTF	14	TRBV19	.
CAISVGQGDGYTF	13	TRBV10-3	TRBD1
CASSGHHYGYTF	12	TRBV2	.
CASRRGGTTYNEQFF	15	TRBV19	.
CASSTRGGATDTQYF	15	TRBV3-1/TRBV3-2	.
CAISESGSGVEQFF	14	TRBV10-3	.
CASSYSSHLVYEQYF	15	TRBV6-5	.
CASSTTSGAYNEQFF	15	TRBV5-4	TRBD2
CASTPLDRGETGYTF	15	TRBV16	TRBD1
CASSAASGMIYEQYF	15	TRBV7-9	TRBD2
CASSQNDGWGANYGYTF	17	TRBV10-1	.
CAISEGLAGQYEQYF	15	TRBV10-3	TRBD2
CASSLLSNYGYTF	13	TRBV12-3/TRBV12-4	.
CASASASYEQYF	12	TRBV10-3	.
CASRGPGSGANVLTF	15	TRBV27	.
CASSVEGTGFTETQYF	16	TRBV9	.
CASSLRTGGYNEQFF	15	TRBV11-2	TRBD1
CASAGDPSSYEQYF	14	TRBV7-9	TRBD2
CASSHLAGRSYEQYF	15	TRBV6-4	TRBD2
CASSDGGSVEKLFF	14	TRBV10-1	.
CASSPGGGTGTEAFF	15	TRBV5-1	TRBD1
CTFRSSYEQYF	11	TRBV20-1	.
CASTRQGLETQYF	13	TRBV5-1	TRBD1
CASSGNRGETQYF	13	TRBV6-4	.
CASSLARGKGEQYF	14	TRBV5-1	.
CASTGPTAASGYGYTF	16	TRBV2	.
CASAPGQTVDYGYTF	15	TRBV7-2	.
CASSPTGGGEQYF	13	TRBV18	TRBD1
CASSLTRQGSNTGELFF	17	TRBV5-1	TRBD1